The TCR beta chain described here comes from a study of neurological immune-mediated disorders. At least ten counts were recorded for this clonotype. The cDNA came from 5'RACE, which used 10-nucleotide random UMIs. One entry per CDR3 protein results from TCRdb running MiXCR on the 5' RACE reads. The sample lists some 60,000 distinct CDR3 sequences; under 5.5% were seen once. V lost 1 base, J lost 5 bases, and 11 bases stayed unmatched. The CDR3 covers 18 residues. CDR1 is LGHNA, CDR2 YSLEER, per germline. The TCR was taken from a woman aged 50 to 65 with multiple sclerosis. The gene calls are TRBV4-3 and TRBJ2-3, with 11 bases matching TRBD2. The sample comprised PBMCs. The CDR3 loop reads CASSQASTSGGRGDTQYF. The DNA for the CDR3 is TGCGCCAGCAGCCAAGCCTCAACTAGCGGGGGAAGGGGAGATACGCAGTATTTT.